The source of this T cell receptor beta chain is a study of T cells after yellow fever vaccination. Findings of the study overall: Primary-vaccination clones mostly resurfaced post-booster (roughly 97% CD4, about 87% CD8). The bulk population could contribute abundant contaminating clonotypes to FACS-sorted repertoires.

With 0 bases removed from V and 0 bases from J, the gap between germline ends came to 12 bases. The germline V gene encodes CDR1 ENHRY and CDR2 SYGVKD. CDR3 length equals 17 residues. Researchers made TCR cDNA using 5'RACE template switching, and this step added a universal primer site and UMIs. TCRdb used MiXCR to reprocess the 5' RACE reads, holding one entry per CDR3 protein. The sample lists a few hundred thousand distinct CDR3 sequences; less than 20% were seen once. Comment on this clonotype: Its specificity is unknown.

This chain uses TRBV10-3 with TRBJ1-5; no definite D call. The sequence came from a young man who received the YFV17D yellow fever vaccine. The sample in question was PBMCs, obtained 5 to 6 days after the first yellow fever vaccination. The CDR3 loop reads CAISESPRTGSNQPQHF. For the CDR3, the DNA is TGTGCCATCAGTGAGTCACCTCGGACCGGTAGCAATCAGCCCCAGCATTTT.